Presented here are 7 T cell receptor beta chains from one specimen sequenced in a study of OX40 agonist ivuxolimab in advanced cancers. Generated by immunoSEQ multiplex PCR, the TCRdb table keeps only in-frame clones and is missing some. The sample includes some 43,000 clones, around 94% of them seen just once. Sequenced here: CD4+ or CD8+ T cells sorted from blood, sampled in a trial of the OX40 agonist ivuxolimab. These receptor sequences come from an adult with an advanced solid tumor such as melanoma, head and neck, liver or kidney cancer.

V and J are TRBV7-6 and TRBJ2-1; D is possibly TRBD2 (6 bases). The CDR3 contains 18 residues. Germline V gene data show CDR1 as SGHVS and CDR2 as FNYEAQ. Deletions cut 3 bases from V and 0 bases from J, with 18 bases between. CDR3 sequence: CASSFGLGSEASYNEQFF. CDR3 DNA: TGTGCCAGCAGCTTTGGGCTCGGGAGCGAAGCCTCCTACAATGAGCAGTTCTTC.

This chain links TRBV27 with TRBJ1-2; D ambiguous. The CDR3 contains 14 residues. Germline CDR1 reads MNHEY; CDR2 reads SMNVEV (reference sequence). V was clipped by 3 bases and J by 2 bases, with 10 bases between them. The CDR3 spells CASSFSPKNYGYTF. CDR3 DNA: TGTGCCAGCAGTTTTTCGCCGAAGAACTATGGCTACACCTTC.

The rearrangement joins TRBV4-3 to TRBJ1-4; 8 bases fit TRBD1. Trimming cost V 1 base and J 10 bases; bases outside gene matches: 8. Per the germline V gene, CDR1 is LGHNA and CDR2 is YSLEER. This CDR3 region has 15 residues. The CDR3 is CASSQGSGGIGKLFF. The DNA of the CDR3 is TGCGCCAGCAGCCAAGGATCAGGGGGCATCGGAAAACTGTTTTTT.

The rearrangement uses TRBV27 and TRBJ2-2; 9 positions agree with TRBD1. V trimming: 5 bases; J trimming: 0 bases; junction bases outside the gene matches: 7. This CDR3 has 17 amino acids. The germline V gene encodes CDR1 MNHEY and CDR2 SMNVEV (reference sequence). CDR3: CASSLYGQGTNTGELFF. The CDR3 DNA reads TGTGCCAGCAGTCTGTATGGACAGGGGACGAACACCGGGGAGCTGTTTTTT.

This rearrangement joins TRBV28 to TRBJ2-3; no clear D gene. The CDR3 has 11 amino acids. Trimming removed 5 bases from V and 8 bases from J, with 8 bases in between. Germline loops: CDR1 MDHEN, CDR2 SYDVKM. DNA for the CDR3: TGTGCCAGCAGTACGGCAGGTACGCAGTATTTT. This codes for CASSTAGTQYF.

The genes are TRBV13 and TRBJ1-1; a weak D match, TRBD1 (5 bases). CDR1 is PRHDT and CDR2 is FYEKMQ in the germline V gene (reference sequence). The CDR3 contains 13 residues. The V end lost 2 bases, the J end lost 1 base, and 5 bases lay between the germline ends. CDR3 protein: CASSLRGNTEAFF. CDR3 bases: TGTGCCAGCAGCTTAAGGGGGAACACTGAAGCTTTCTTT.

The genes are TRBV4-1 and TRBJ2-5; D is perhaps TRBD1 (6 bases). Germline assignment: CDR1 MGHRA and CDR2 YSYEKL. The V and J ends lost 5 bases and 2 bases respectively, with 12 bases between them. The CDR3 length is 14 residues. The chain's CDR3 is CASSSGQSQETQYF. The CDR3 DNA follows: TGCGCCAGCAGCTCCGGACAGAGTCAAGAGACCCAGTACTTC.